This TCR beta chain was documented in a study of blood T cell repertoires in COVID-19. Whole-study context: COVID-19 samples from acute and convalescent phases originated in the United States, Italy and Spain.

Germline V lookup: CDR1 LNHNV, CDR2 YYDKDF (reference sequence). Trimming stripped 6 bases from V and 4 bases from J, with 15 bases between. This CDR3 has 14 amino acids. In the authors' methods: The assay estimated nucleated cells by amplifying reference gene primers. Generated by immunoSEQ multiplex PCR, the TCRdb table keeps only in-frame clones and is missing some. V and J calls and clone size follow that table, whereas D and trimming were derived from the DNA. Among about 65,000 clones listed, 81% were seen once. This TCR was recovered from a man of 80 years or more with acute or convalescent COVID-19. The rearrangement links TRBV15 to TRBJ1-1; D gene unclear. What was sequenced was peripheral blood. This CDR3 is CATRLDGRATEAFF. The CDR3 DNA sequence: TGTGCCACCAGATTGGACGGGAGGGCCACTGAAGCTTTCTTT.